This paragraph reports one TCR beta chain. Antigen specificity is unknown. J gave up 7 bases and V 4 bases, and 4 bases lay outside the gene matches. The CDR3 extends over 14 amino acids. Per germline, CDR1 KGHDR and CDR2 SFDVKD. The entry originates in a study of T-cell memory formation after mild COVID-19. Study findings and constraints: There was a balanced CD4/CD8 profile in clones contracting day 15 to 85, and later expanders leaned CD4+. The main location of contracting CD4+ clones was CM and EM, and that of contracting CD8+ clones was EMRA.

Using constant-segment primers, 5'RACE produced TCR alpha and TCR beta cDNA libraries carrying sample barcodes and UMIs. TCRdb used MiXCR to reprocess the 5' RACE reads, holding one entry per CDR3 protein. The sample has 110,000 or so distinct CDR3 sequences, 15% to 20% seen once. The V call is TRBV24-1, the J call TRBJ1-2, with 11 bases that match TRBD1. This TCR was recovered from a man aged 18 to 29 who had mild COVID-19 (a few samples of this study predate the infection). Cell type and time point are not known. Sequences were obtained from PBMCs or a T cell subset sorted from them (not recorded which). The CDR3 DNA reads as TGTGCCACCAGTGACCCCGGGACAGGGGGTGGCTACACCTTC. Translating it yields CATSDPGTGGGYTF.